This TCR beta chain stems from a study of cytomegalovirus exposure and HLA in healthy donors. In the study overall: A previous analysis identified more than 100 million unique TCR beta sequences derived from roughly 180 million T cells.

Germline values: CDR1 SNHLY, CDR2 FYNNEI. The CDR3 is made up of 16 amino acids. The junction had 7 bases not matched to a gene; V was cut back by 5 bases and J by 4 bases. Primers for the PCR totalled 60 Vbeta and 13 Jbeta. Sequenced by immunoSEQ multiplex PCR; TCRdb stores in-frame clones only, minus some. The top ten hold 12% of the sample, which has about 52,000 clones, about 57% seen once. This clone was counted a few times. The genes are TRBV2 and TRBJ1-4; 10 bases match TRBD1. Sequenced input: PBMCs. This TCR came from a human donor in good health. CDR3 residues: CASSLRQGASNEKLFF. CDR3 nucleotide sequence: TGTGCCAGCAGTCTGAGACAGGGGGCAAGTAATGAAAAACTGTTTTTT.